These T cell receptor beta chains were read from a single sample in a study of T cell responses to AZD1222 COVID-19 vaccine. This table comes from immunoSEQ multiplex PCR, and its TCRdb copy is limited to in-frame clones, with some not included. Here the sample spans 70,000 to 100,000 clones, approximately 85% being singletons. The sample in question was peripheral blood, obtained 28 days after the second AZD1222 dose. The receptor set was obtained from an adult who received the AZD1222 COVID-19 vaccine. Both conserved end residues are part of each CDR3. D genes are given only for firm matches. Clone size is stated in some rows and not others, as once, few, many or a class when expanded.

V	J	size	D	CDR3	DNA
TRBV19	TRBJ2-5	-	TRBD2	CASSITSGGPETQYF	TGTGCCAGTAGTATAACTAGCGGGGGCCCAGAGACCCAGTACTTC
TRBV5-1	TRBJ2-1	once	TRBD1	CASSLGTGGNEQFF	TGCGCCAGCAGCTTGGGCACAGGGGGAAATGAGCAGTTCTTC
TRBV30	TRBJ2-1	-	TRBD1	CAWAAGTGVYNEQFF	TGTGCCTGGGCCGCCGGGACAGGGGTCTACAATGAGCAGTTCTTC
TRBV3-1/TRBV3-2	TRBJ2-1	-	-	CASSRRDLDNEQFF	TGTGCCAGCAGCCGGCGGGACCTGGACAATGAGCAGTTCTTC
TRBV5-6	TRBJ2-2	-	-	CASSSMYTGELFF	TGTGCCAGCAGCTCAATGTACACCGGGGAGCTGTTTTTT
TRBV28	TRBJ1-2	-	TRBD1	CASTLRDRVYGYTF	TGTGCCAGCACCCTCCGGGACAGGGTCTATGGCTACACCTTC
TRBV4-3	TRBJ2-5	-	-	CASSQHRPKETQYF	TGCGCCAGCAGCCAACATAGGCCAAAAGAGACCCAGTACTTC
TRBV10-1	TRBJ2-4	-	-	CASSETGAKNIQYF	TGCGCCAGCAGTGAGACAGGGGCCAAAAACATTCAGTACTTC
TRBV27	TRBJ1-1	-	-	CASSPKWAPIMNTEAFF	TGTGCCAGCAGTCCGAAATGGGCACCCATCATGAACACTGAAGCTTTCTTT
TRBV2	TRBJ2-5	once	TRBD2	CVRTSGEVLEETQYF	TGTGTCCGGACTAGCGGGGAGGTTCTAGAAGAGACCCAGTACTTC
TRBV6-5	TRBJ1-1	-	TRBD1	CASSYALQGVATEAFF	TGTGCCAGCAGTTACGCTTTACAGGGGGTAGCCACTGAAGCTTTCTTT
TRBV19	TRBJ1-2	-	-	CASSMTGGTFDGYTF	TGTGCCAGTAGTATGACGGGCGGAACCTTCGATGGCTACACCTTC
TRBV3-1/TRBV3-2	TRBJ1-5	-	-	CASSQDKGRVQPQHF	TGTGCCAGCAGCCAAGACAAGGGGCGCGTTCAGCCCCAGCATTTT
TRBV27	TRBJ1-1	-	TRBD1	CASSPPTGGTEAFF	TGTGCCAGCAGTCCCCCGACAGGGGGCACTGAAGCTTTCTTT
TRBV6-5	TRBJ2-7	-	-	CASSYDALLTYEQYF	TGTGCCAGCAGTTACGACGCACTCCTAACCTACGAGCAGTACTTC
TRBV7-9	TRBJ2-1	few	-	CASSLVGEDKFF	TGTGCCAGCAGCTTGGTGGGGGAGGACAAGTTCTTC
TRBV5-1	TRBJ2-2	-	TRBD1	CASRGTENTGELFF	TGCGCCAGCAGAGGGACAGAGAACACCGGGGAGCTGTTTTTT
TRBV10-2	TRBJ1-4	-	-	CASSSPDQGSIEKLFF	TGCGCCAGCAGCAGCCCAGATCAGGGATCTATTGAAAAACTGTTTTTT
TRBV19	TRBJ2-1	-	-	CASSILPGFSYNEQFF	TGTGCCAGTAGTATACTTCCCGGGTTCTCCTACAATGAGCAGTTCTTC
TRBV19	TRBJ2-1	-	-	CASSPQGWLAERQRFHSYNEQFF	TGTGCCAGTAGTCCTCAGGGGTGGCTAGCGGAGAGACAGAGATTCCACTCCTACAATGAGCAGTTCTTC
TRBV11-1	TRBJ2-3	-	-	CASSRQTDASTDTQYF	TGTGCCAGCAGCCGACAGACCGACGCTAGCACAGATACGCAGTATTTT
TRBV15	TRBJ1-1	-	-	CATSRGQGMNTEAFF	TGTGCCACCAGCAGAGGTCAGGGTATGAACACTGAAGCTTTCTTT
TRBV28	TRBJ1-2	-	-	CASSLGRDYGYTF	TGTGCCAGCAGTTTGGGGCGGGACTATGGCTACACCTTC
TRBV28	TRBJ1-1	-	TRBD1	CASRTGGGDTEAFF	TGTGCCAGCAGAACAGGGGGAGGAGACACTGAAGCTTTCTTT
TRBV28	TRBJ1-5	once	TRBD1	CASSFIVGTGKRGNQPQHF	TGTGCCAGCAGTTTTATAGTTGGGACAGGGAAGCGGGGCAATCAGCCCCAGCATTTT
TRBV19	TRBJ2-1	once	TRBD2	CASRELAGNNEQFF	TGTGCCAGTAGGGAACTAGCGGGAAACAATGAGCAGTTCTTC
TRBV7-2	TRBJ1-6	-	TRBD1	CASSSTPGQGSPLHF	TGTGCCAGCAGCTCTACCCCGGGACAGGGTTCACCCCTCCACTTT
TRBV3-1/TRBV3-2	TRBJ2-2	-	-	CASSRHTGELFF	TGTGCCAGCAGCCGCCATACCGGGGAGCTGTTTTTT
TRBV5-1	TRBJ1-5	-	TRBD1	CASSPGTEVQPQHF	TGCGCCAGCAGCCCTGGGACAGAGGTTCAGCCCCAGCATTTT
TRBV5-1	TRBJ1-4	-	-	CASSFDGQKEEKLFF	TGCGCCAGCAGCTTTGACGGACAGAAGGAGGAAAAACTGTTTTTT
TRBV28	TRBJ1-4	-	-	CASRRGSEKLFF	TGTGCCAGCAGACGGGGGAGTGAAAAACTGTTTTTT
TRBV30	TRBJ1-6	few	-	CAWRGRRNSPLHF	TGTGCCTGGAGGGGTCGGAGAAATTCACCCCTCCACTTT
TRBV5-6	TRBJ1-2	once	-	CASSFLDRDTYGYTF	TGTGCCAGCAGCTTTTTGGACCGGGACACTTATGGCTACACCTTC
TRBV4-3	TRBJ2-5	-	-	CASSNSRVETQYF	TGCGCCAGCAGCAATTCCCGAGTAGAGACCCAGTACTTC
TRBV6-2/TRBV6-3	TRBJ2-1	few	TRBD1	CASSYSIGDRGRDEQFF	TGTGCCAGCAGTTACTCGATCGGGGACAGGGGGCGCGATGAGCAGTTCTTC
TRBV28	TRBJ1-6	-	TRBD1	CASRTSLAGGNNSPLHF	TGTGCCAGCAGGACTAGTTTGGCAGGGGGTAATAATTCACCCCTCCACTTT
TRBV5-4	TRBJ2-5	-	TRBD2	CASTLRGGDEETQYF	TGTGCCAGCACCCTACGGGGGGGGGATGAGGAGACCCAGTACTTC
TRBV28	TRBJ1-2	-	-	CASSLPYGYTF	TGTGCCAGCAGTTTACCCTATGGCTACACCTTC
TRBV11-3	TRBJ2-7	-	-	CASGRTYEQYF	TGTGCCAGCGGTAGGACCTACGAGCAGTACTTC
TRBV15	TRBJ1-2	-	TRBD1	CATSSNPSTGAYDYGYTF	TGTGCCACCAGCAGTAACCCTTCGACAGGGGCGTACGACTATGGCTACACCTTC
TRBV7-9	TRBJ1-1	-	-	CASSFYQGEAFF	TGTGCCAGCAGCTTTTATCAAGGGGAAGCTTTCTTT
TRBV5-1	TRBJ2-7	-	-	CASSLRRDYEQYF	TGCGCCAGCAGCTTACGCAGGGACTACGAGCAGTACTTC
TRBV3-1/TRBV3-2	TRBJ2-2	few	-	CASSQGGRGGSNTGELFF	TGTGCCAGCAGCCAGGGGGGCAGGGGAGGGTCAAACACCGGGGAGCTGTTTTTT
TRBV6-5	TRBJ2-3	once	TRBD2	CASRRGLGTDTQYF	TGTGCCAGCAGAAGGGGACTAGGGACAGATACGCAGTATTTT
TRBV6-2/TRBV6-3	TRBJ2-1	-	-	CASSYRRDEQFF	TGTGCCAGCAGTTACAGGAGGGATGAGCAGTTCTTC